Below are 27 T cell receptor beta chains sequenced from a single sample in a study of blood T cell repertoires in COVID-19. This table comes from immunoSEQ multiplex PCR, and its TCRdb copy is limited to in-frame clones, with some not included. Found here are 150,000 to 200,000 clones, around 82% of them singletons; the top ten hold approximately 2.6%. Sequences were obtained from peripheral blood. Receptors originate from a human donor with acute or convalescent COVID-19. The donor label of this sample is uncertain.

The chain carries TRBV5-6 and TRBJ2-1; a possible D gene is TRBD1 (6 bases). Germline-derived CDR1 and CDR2 are SGHDT and YYEEEE. Between the trimmed V and J ends, which lost 7 bases and 9 bases, there was a span of 20 bases. The CDR3 length is 14 residues. CDR3: CASGQLDGPSEQFF. CDR3 DNA: TGTGCCAGCGGACAGCTGGACGGCCCAAGTGAGCAGTTCTTC.

This clone was seen only a few times. The chain recombines TRBV5-1 with TRBJ2-5, with TRBD2 identical over 11 bases. The CDR3 loop spans 16 amino acids. V lost 1 base, J lost 2 bases, and 4 bases stayed unmatched. Looked up from germline, CDR1 is SGHRS and CDR2 is YFSETQ. The CDR3 nucleotides are TGCGCCAGCAGCTTGAGGGCTAGCGGGGGGCAAGAGACCCAGTACTTC. This encodes CASSLRASGGQETQYF.

V is TRBV28 and J is TRBJ2-7; 9 bases agree with TRBD2. The CDR3 is made up of 17 amino acids. Germline assignment: CDR1 MDHEN and CDR2 SYDVKM. The trim removed 5 bases at V and 2 bases at J, leaving 13 bases unmatched. The CDR3 sequence is CASSLKASGAGAYEQYF. The DNA of the CDR3 is TGTGCCAGCAGTCTAAAAGCTAGCGGGGCTGGGGCCTACGAGCAGTACTTC.

CDR3 nucleotide sequence: TGTGCCAGCAGCGCGACCGGGACTAGCGGGCAAGAGACCCAGTACTTC. Amino acid sequence: CASSATGTSGQETQYF. The V gene is TRBV7-3, the J gene TRBJ2-5, with 12 bases aligning to TRBD2. The CDR3 is 16 residues long. The trim removed 5 bases at V and 2 bases at J, leaving 6 bases unmatched. Germline-derived CDR1 and CDR2 are SGHTA and FQGTGA. Full variable domain (rest looked up from reference TRBV7-3 and TRBJ2-5): GAGVSQTPSNKVTEKGKYVELRCDPISGHTALYWYRQSLGQGPEFLIYFQGTGAADDSGLPNDRFFAVRPEGSVSTLKIQRTERGDSAVYLCASSATGTSGQETQYFGPGTRLLVL.

This clone came up a few times. The chain carries TRBV2 and TRBJ1-1, with 7 bases matching TRBD1. The length of the CDR3 is 14 residues. Trimming took 2 bases from V and 2 from J; bases not matched to a gene: 2. Germline values: CDR1 SNHLY, CDR2 FYNNEI. CDR3 sequence: CASSEQGDNTEAFF. DNA of the CDR3: TGTGCCAGCAGTGAACAGGGGGATAACACTGAAGCTTTCTTT. Looking up the rest from reference TRBV2 and TRBJ1-1 gives the full variable domain: EPEVTQTPSHQVTQMGQEVILRCVPISNHLYFYWYRQILGQKVEFLVSFYNNEISEKSEIFDDQFSVERPDGSNFTLKIRSTKLEDSAMYFCASSEQGDNTEAFFGQGTRLTVV.

This chain links TRBV19 with TRBJ1-1; 11 nucleotides line up with TRBD1. Germline CDR1 and CDR2: LNHDA and SQIVND (reference sequence). The CDR3 runs to 16 residues. The J segment lost 1 base and the V segment lost 10 bases, leaving 11 bases of the junction unmatched. CDR3 in amino acids: CATSDRGRRKNTEAFF. The CDR3 DNA sequence: TGTGCCACCTCGGACAGGGGGCGTAGGAAGAACACTGAAGCTTTCTTT.

This chain connects TRBV19 to TRBJ2-7; the D is unclear. Germline V gene data show CDR1 as LNHDA and CDR2 as SQIVND (reference sequence). CDR3 length equals 14 residues. Trimming left V 5 bases short and J 0 bases short, with 11 bases between. DNA for the CDR3: TGTGCCAGTAGTCTCCAATTAGACTCCTACGAGCAGTACTTC. Its protein product is CASSLQLDSYEQYF.

The genes are TRBV3-1 (or the pseudogene TRBV3-2) and TRBJ2-7; TRBD1 aligns across 7 bases. Germline loops: CDR1 LGHDT, CDR2 YNNKEL (reference sequence). After removal of 0 bases from V and 4 bases from J, the junction contained 9 bases not matched to a gene. CDR3 size: 16 residues. Written as DNA, the CDR3 is TGTGCCAGCAGCCAAGATAGACAGGGCAAGGGTTACGAGCAGTACTTC. It encodes CASSQDRQGKGYEQYF.

The chain has TRBV30 and TRBJ1-2; 9 bases are shared with TRBD1. Germline CDR1 GTSNPN, CDR2 SVGIG (reference sequence). The CDR3 loop spans 13 amino acids. V gave up 0 bases and J gave up 5 bases; unmatched junction bases: 1. DNA of the CDR3: TGTGCCTGGAGTGTACAGGGGGCGTATGGCTACACCTTC. Protein sequence: CAWSVQGAYGYTF.

The V gene is TRBV19, the J gene TRBJ2-7; D remains unclear. Trimming took off 3 bases at V and 0 bases at J, with 6 bases between the two ends. Germline lookup yields CDR1 LNHDA and CDR2 SQIVND (reference sequence). The CDR3 is 13 amino acids. CDR3 region: CASSIGSSYEQYF. The CDR3 nucleotides read TGTGCCAGTAGTATTGGCAGCTCCTACGAGCAGTACTTC. Using reference TRBV19 and TRBJ2-7 for the parts outside the CDR3, the full variable domain is DGGITQSPKYLFRKEGQNVTLSCEQNLNHDAMYWYRQDPGQGLRLIYYSQIVNDFQKGDIAEGYSVSREKKESFPLTVTSAQKNPTAFYLCASSIGSSYEQYFGPGTRLTVT.

V usage is TRBV4-1 and J usage is TRBJ1-3; 7 bases line up with TRBD1. The CDR3 has 13 amino acids. With V trimmed by 0 bases and J by 10 bases, 3 bases remained unmatched. Germline assignment: CDR1 MGHRA and CDR2 YSYEKL. Here the CDR3 DNA reads TGCGCCAGCAGCCAAGACGGGGACAGTACCATATATTTT. It specifies CASSQDGDSTIYF.

The chain combines TRBV2 with TRBJ1-2, with 8 nucleotides matching TRBD1. From germline, CDR1 is SNHLY and CDR2 FYNNEI. The CDR3 sequence is 15 residues long. The V and J ends lost 4 bases and 2 bases, in that order; junction bases with no gene match: 6. In DNA, the CDR3 is TGTGCCAGCAGTGCTGACAGGGGCCTAAACTATGGCTACACCTTC. Translated: CASSADRGLNYGYTF.

V gene TRBV4-1 combines with J gene TRBJ2-6, with a tentative D call TRBD2 (6 bases). The CDR3 extends over 18 amino acids. The germline V gene encodes CDR1 MGHRA and CDR2 YSYEKL. V was clipped by 4 bases and J by 0 bases, with 16 bases between them. CDR3 sequence (DNA): TGCGCCAGCAGCCCCGAGCCTGGGGGGATCTCTGGGGCCAACGTCCTGACTTTC. Amino acids: CASSPEPGGISGANVLTF.

This sequence joins TRBV6-5 and TRBJ1-1; D remains unclear. In germline, CDR1 is MNHEY, CDR2 SVGAGI. The CDR3 sequence is 13 residues long. V lost 6 bases and J lost 1, with 9 bases in between. The CDR3 protein is CASSHLRNTEAFF. As DNA, the CDR3 is TGTGCCAGCAGCCATCTAAGGAACACTGAAGCTTTCTTT.

The chain links TRBV10-3 to TRBJ2-2; the match to TRBD2 covers 13 bases. Trimming at V came to 7 bases and at J to 0 bases, leaving 5 bases not matched to a gene. Germline-derived CDR1 and CDR2 are ENHRY and SYGVKD. This CDR3 is 17 amino acids long. The CDR3 nucleotides read TGTGCCATCAATCCGGGACTAGCGGGGCCGAACACCGGGGAGCTGTTTTTT. It specifies CAINPGLAGPNTGELFF.

The chain recombines TRBV5-6 with TRBJ1-5; TRBD1 might be the D (5 bases). V lost 4 bases and J 0 bases, leaving 14 bases between the germline ends. This CDR3 is 16 amino acids long. Germline CDR1 reads SGHDT; CDR2 reads YYEEEE. The CDR3 sequence is CASSAGTDYSNQPQHF. The CDR3 DNA follows: TGTGCCAGCAGCGCCGGGACGGACTATAGCAATCAGCCCCAGCATTTT.

The rearrangement joins TRBV3-1 (or the pseudogene TRBV3-2) to TRBJ1-1; tentative D call: TRBD1 (6 bases). V lost 4 bases to trimming and J lost 0 bases, with 15 bases between them. Germline V lookup: CDR1 LGHDT, CDR2 YNNKEL (reference sequence). This CDR3 comprises 16 residues. The CDR3 region has the DNA TGTGCCAGCAGCCCTACAAGGGGGTATATGAACACTGAAGCTTTCTTT. This encodes CASSPTRGYMNTEAFF.

This CDR3 is CSVTMDRAYGYTF. CDR3 in DNA: TGCAGCGTTACCATGGACAGGGCCTATGGCTACACCTTC. V usage is TRBV29-1 and J usage is TRBJ1-2, with 8 bases lining up with TRBD1. The CDR3 runs 13 residues. The V and J ends lost 5 bases and 4 bases, in that order; junction bases with no gene match: 6. Germline V gene data show CDR1 as SQVTM and CDR2 as ANQGSEA.

As for this clone: Other nucleotide sequences from this sample produce the same CDR3. This chain uses TRBV5-1 with TRBJ2-7; the match to TRBD1 covers 7 bases. This CDR3 has 14 amino acids. Germline CDR1 is SGHRS and CDR2 is YFSETQ. V lost 2 bases to trimming and J lost 2 bases; unmatched junction nucleotides: 4. The CDR3 spells CASSFPGQAYEQYF. The CDR3 DNA sequence: TGCGCCAGCAGCTTCCCCGGACAGGCCTACGAGCAGTACTTC. The variable domain in full, completed from reference TRBV5-1 and TRBJ2-7, reads KAGVTQTPRYLIKTRGQQVTLSCSPISGHRSVSWYQQTPGQGLQFLFEYFSETQRNKGNFPGRFSGRQFSNSRSEMNVSTLELGDSALYLCASSFPGQAYEQYFGPGTRLTVT.

This clone was seen just once. The V and J genes are TRBV7-6 and TRBJ2-3; D remains unclear. V lost 1 base and J 0 bases, leaving 11 bases between the germline ends. Germline V gene lookup returns CDR1 SGHVS and CDR2 FNYEAQ. The CDR3 contains 16 residues. CDR3 sequence: CASSLGLRLSTDTQYF. The CDR3 nucleotides are TGTGCCAGCAGCTTAGGACTTCGCCTGAGCACAGATACGCAGTATTTT.

The genes are TRBV30 and TRBJ1-5, with 9 bases aligning to TRBD1. The CDR3 runs to 13 residues. Per germline, CDR1 GTSNPN and CDR2 SVGIG (reference sequence). With 5 bases clipped from V and 8 bases from J, the junction kept 7 bases outside the gene matches. CDR3 protein: CAWRTGGAEPQHF. CDR3 DNA sequence: TGTGCCTGGCGTACAGGGGGCGCGGAGCCCCAGCATTTT. Looking up the rest from reference TRBV30 and TRBJ1-5 gives the full variable domain: SQTIHQWPATLVQPVGSPLSLECTVEGTSNPNLYWYRQAAGRGLQLLFYSVGIGQISSEVPQNLSASRPQDRQFILSSKKLLLSDSGFYLCAWRTGGAEPQHFGDGTRLSIL.

V usage is TRBV21-1 and J usage is TRBJ2-4; the DNA was not compared with TRBD2, the D call given in the table. TRBV21-1 is assigned pseudogene status. The CDR3 spans 15 residues. CDR3 protein: CAERREGPRKNIQYF. The DNA for the CDR3 is TGTGCCGAGAGGAGGGAGGGGCCTCGTAAAAACATTCAGTACTTC.

V usage is TRBV15 and J usage is TRBJ1-5; D perhaps matches TRBD1 (5 bases). CDR1 and CDR2 from the germline V gene are LNHNV and YYDKDF (reference sequence). Trimming removed 5 bases from V and 6 bases from J, with 14 bases in between. The CDR3 runs to 14 residues. CDR3 bases: TGTGCCACCAGCCAACGGGACTCAGGTCAGCCCCAGCATTTT. Its translation: CATSQRDSGQPQHF.

At least ten counts were recorded for this clone. The rearrangement joins TRBV7-8 to TRBJ1-4; 9 bases fit TRBD1. Germline V gene lookup returns CDR1 SGHVS and CDR2 FQNEAQ. The CDR3 loop spans 18 amino acids. The V gene end was trimmed by 5 bases and the J gene end by 0 bases; junction bases not matched to a gene: 10. CDR3 DNA: TGTGCCAGCAGCCTGGACAGGGGTTTTATTGCAACTAATGAAAAACTGTTTTTT. It specifies CASSLDRGFIATNEKLFF.

The gene calls are TRBV19 and TRBJ1-1; D uncertain. This CDR3 comprises 14 residues. The germline V gene has CDR1 LNHDA and CDR2 SQIVND (reference sequence). The V gene lost 3 bases and the J gene lost 5 bases, with 13 bases spanning the gap. The CDR3 bases are TGTGCCAGTAGTATGGGGAGAGATAGGACTGAAGCTTTCTTT. The encoded protein is CASSMGRDRTEAFF.

This chain uses TRBV30 with TRBJ2-7; no firm D call. Trimming cost V 5 bases and J 5 bases, with 16 bases left between them. Looked up from germline, CDR1 is GTSNPN and CDR2 is SVGIG (reference sequence). The CDR3 runs to 13 residues. CDR3 DNA sequence: TGTGCCTGGGGCCGGCGGTCCCCCGACGAGCAGTACTTC. Translated: CAWGRRSPDEQYF.

The V and J genes are TRBV25-1 and TRBJ1-2; 11 bases map to TRBD1. The CDR3 is 14 residues long. CDR1 is MGHDK and CDR2 is SYGVNS in the germline V gene. V shed 4 bases and J 6 bases; nucleotides not matched to a gene: 4. The CDR3 DNA sequence: TGTGCCAGCAGTGTCCTGGGACAGGGGGATGGCTACACCTTC. Its protein product is CASSVLGQGDGYTF.